This T cell receptor (beta chain) comes out of a study of CD8 T cells in Susac syndrome. Each multiple sclerosis control was a treatment-naive patient with relapsing-remitting disease that was either stable or active. Negative magnetic isolation gave CD8+ and CD4+ cells; FACS enriched CD8+ TEMRA. Germline V gives CDR1 SGHDN, CDR2 FVKESK. The CDR3 is made up of 15 amino acids. V was shortened by 1 base and J by 1 base, with 10 bases between the two germline ends. Roughly 0.45 to 1 ug RNA was reverse transcribed with random hexamers. Multiplex PCR with immunoSEQ amplified the TCR beta CDR3 across 54 Vbeta and 13 Jbeta. A single record per CDR3 protein comes from TCRdb applying MiXCR to the immunoSEQ multiplex PCR reads. The sample yields 140,000 to 150,000 distinct CDR3 sequences, 85% to 95% seen once.

This TCR was sampled from a human donor with multiple sclerosis. Material for sequencing was CD4+ T cells from PBMCs. V and J are TRBV14 and TRBJ1-1, with D hard to call. CDR3 protein: CASSQAGRGNTEAFF. In DNA, the CDR3 is TGTGCCAGCAGCCAAGCTGGGCGAGGGAACACTGAAGCTTTCTTT.